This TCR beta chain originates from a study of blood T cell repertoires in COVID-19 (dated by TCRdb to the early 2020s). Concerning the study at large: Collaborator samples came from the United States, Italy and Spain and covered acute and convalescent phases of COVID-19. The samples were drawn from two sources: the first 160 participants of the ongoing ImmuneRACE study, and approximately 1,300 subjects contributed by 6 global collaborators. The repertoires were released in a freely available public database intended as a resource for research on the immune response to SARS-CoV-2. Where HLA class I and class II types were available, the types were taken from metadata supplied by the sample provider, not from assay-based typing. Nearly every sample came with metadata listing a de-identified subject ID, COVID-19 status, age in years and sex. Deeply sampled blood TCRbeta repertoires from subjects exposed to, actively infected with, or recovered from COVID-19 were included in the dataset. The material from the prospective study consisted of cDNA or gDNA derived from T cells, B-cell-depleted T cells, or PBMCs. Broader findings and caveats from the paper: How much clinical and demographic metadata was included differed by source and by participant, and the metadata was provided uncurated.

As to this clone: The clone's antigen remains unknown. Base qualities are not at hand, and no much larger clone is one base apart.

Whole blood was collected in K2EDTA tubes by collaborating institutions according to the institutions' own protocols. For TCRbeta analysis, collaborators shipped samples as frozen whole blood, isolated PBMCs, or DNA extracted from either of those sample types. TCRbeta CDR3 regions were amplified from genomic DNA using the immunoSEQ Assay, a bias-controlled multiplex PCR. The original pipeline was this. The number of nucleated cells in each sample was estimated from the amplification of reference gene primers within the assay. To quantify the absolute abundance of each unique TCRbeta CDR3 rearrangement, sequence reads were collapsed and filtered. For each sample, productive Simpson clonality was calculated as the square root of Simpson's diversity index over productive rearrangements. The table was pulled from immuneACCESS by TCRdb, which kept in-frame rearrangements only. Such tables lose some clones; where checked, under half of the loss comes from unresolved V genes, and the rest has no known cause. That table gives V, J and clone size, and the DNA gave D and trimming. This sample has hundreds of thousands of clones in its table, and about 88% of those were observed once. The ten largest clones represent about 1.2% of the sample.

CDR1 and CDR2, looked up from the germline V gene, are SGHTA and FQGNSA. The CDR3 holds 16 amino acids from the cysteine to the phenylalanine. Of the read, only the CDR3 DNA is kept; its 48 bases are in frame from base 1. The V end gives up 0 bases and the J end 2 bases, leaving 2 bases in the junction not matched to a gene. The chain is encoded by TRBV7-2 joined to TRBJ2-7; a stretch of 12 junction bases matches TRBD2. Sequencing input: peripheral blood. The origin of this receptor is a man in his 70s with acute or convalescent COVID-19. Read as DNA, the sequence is TGTGCCAGCAGCTTAGCCCGACTAGCGGGAGCCTACGAGCAGTACTTC. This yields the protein CASSLARLAGAYEQYF.